The TCR beta chain described here comes from a study of radiotherapy plus CTLA-4 blockade in lung cancer. Measured with immunoSEQ multiplex PCR; TCRdb has only the in-frame clones, and not every one. The repertoire holds around 38,000 clones, with approximately 86% as singletons. This CDR3 spans 16 amino acids. V trimming: 2 bases; J trimming: 2 bases; junction bases outside the gene matches: 4. Germline-derived CDR1 and CDR2 are SGHRS and YFSETQ. This specimen was peripheral blood, taken from a patient treated with radiotherapy plus ipilimumab. The chain is built from TRBV5-1 and TRBJ2-3, with TRBD2 matching 11 bases. The TCR comes from a human donor with non-small cell lung cancer whose response to radiotherapy plus ipilimumab could not be evaluated. DNA for the CDR3: TGCGCCAGCAGCTTCTCGACTAGCGGGACCACAGATACGCAGTATTTT. Amino acids: CASSFSTSGTTDTQYF.